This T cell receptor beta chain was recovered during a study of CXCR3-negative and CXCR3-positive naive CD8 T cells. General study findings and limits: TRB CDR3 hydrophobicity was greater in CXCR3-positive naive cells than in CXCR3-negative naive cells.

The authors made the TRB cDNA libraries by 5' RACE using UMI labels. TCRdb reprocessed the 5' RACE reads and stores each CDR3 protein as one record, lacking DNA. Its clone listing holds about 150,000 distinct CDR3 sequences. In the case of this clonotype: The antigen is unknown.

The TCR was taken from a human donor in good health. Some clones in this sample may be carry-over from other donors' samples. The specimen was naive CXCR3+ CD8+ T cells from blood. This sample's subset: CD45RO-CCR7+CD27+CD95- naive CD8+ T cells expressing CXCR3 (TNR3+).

The CDR3 reads CASSQDGHETQYF. The V call is TRBV7-3, the J call TRBJ2-5. CDR1 is SGHTA, CDR2 FQGTGA, per germline. The CDR3 has 13 residues.